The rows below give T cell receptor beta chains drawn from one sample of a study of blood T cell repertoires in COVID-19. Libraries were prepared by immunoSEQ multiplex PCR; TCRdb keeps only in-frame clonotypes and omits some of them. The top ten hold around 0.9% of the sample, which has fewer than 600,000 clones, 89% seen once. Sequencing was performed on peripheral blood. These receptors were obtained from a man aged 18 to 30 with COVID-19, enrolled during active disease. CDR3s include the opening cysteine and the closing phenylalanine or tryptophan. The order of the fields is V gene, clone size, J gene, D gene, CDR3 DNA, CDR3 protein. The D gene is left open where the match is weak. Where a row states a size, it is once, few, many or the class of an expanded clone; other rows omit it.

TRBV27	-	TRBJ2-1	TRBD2	TGTGCCAGCAGTTTAGCTAGCGGGGTGGGTTATGAGCAGTTCTTC	CASSLASGVGYEQFF
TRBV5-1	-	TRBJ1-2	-	TGCGCCAGCAGCGGCGAGTGGGGCAAAAAGAATGGCTACACCTTC	CASSGEWGKKNGYTF
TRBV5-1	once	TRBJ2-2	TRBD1	TGCGCCAGCCGGGACAGAGAGAACACCGGGGAGCTGTTTTTT	CASRDRENTGELFF
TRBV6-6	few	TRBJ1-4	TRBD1	TGTGCCAGCAGTGAGACAGGGGATGAAAAACTGTTTTTT	CASSETGDEKLFF
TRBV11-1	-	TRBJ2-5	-	TGTGCCAGCAGCCCGAGGGCTGTAGAGACCCAGTACTTC	CASSPRAVETQYF
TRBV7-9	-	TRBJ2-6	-	TGTGCCAGCAGCCGTACAGTGGCCGGGGCCAACGTCCTGACTTTC	CASSRTVAGANVLTF
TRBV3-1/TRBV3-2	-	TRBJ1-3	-	TGTGCCAGCAGCCAACAGGGGAACGCTGGAAACACCATATATTTT	CASSQQGNAGNTIYF
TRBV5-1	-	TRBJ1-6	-	TGCGCCAGCAGCGCGGGGACGGGGAGGATTAATTCACCCCTCCACTTT	CASSAGTGRINSPLHF
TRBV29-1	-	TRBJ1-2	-	TGCAGCGTCGGAGACTCTAACTATGGCTACACCTTC	CSVGDSNYGYTF
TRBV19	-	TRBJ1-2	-	TGTGCCAGTAGGTGGAGGGGAGGGGACTATGGCTACACCTTC	CASRWRGGDYGYTF
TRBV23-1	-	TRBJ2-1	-	TGCGCCAGCAGTCAGCGGGCGCCCCACCTCCACAATGAGCAGTTCTTC	CASSQRAPHLHNEQFF
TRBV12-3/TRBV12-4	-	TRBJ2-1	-	TGTGCCAGCAGTTTTACGGGTAATGAGCAGTTCTTC	CASSFTGNEQFF
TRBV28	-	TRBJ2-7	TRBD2	TGTGCCAGCAGTTTAGCGGGAGGACCCTACGAGCAGTACTTC	CASSLAGGPYEQYF
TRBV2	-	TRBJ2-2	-	TGTGCCAGCACCCCCGGGTCCGGGGAGCTGTTTTTT	CASTPGSGELFF
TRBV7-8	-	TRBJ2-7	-	TGTGCCAGCAGCTTAAGGGACGGGGGTTTGCCCGAGCAGTACTTC	CASSLRDGGLPEQYF
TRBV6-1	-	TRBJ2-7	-	TGTGCCAGCAGTGAAGTAATACATCTCCTCTCCTACGAGCAGTACTTC	CASSEVIHLLSYEQYF
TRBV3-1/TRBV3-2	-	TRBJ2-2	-	TGTGCCAGCAGCCTTGACCAGGTCGGGGAGCTGTTTTTT	CASSLDQVGELFF
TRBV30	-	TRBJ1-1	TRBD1	TGTGCCTACCAGGGGGGACACTACACTGAAGCTTTCTTT	CAYQGGHYTEAFF
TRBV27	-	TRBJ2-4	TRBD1	TGTGCCAGCAGGGCGACAGGGGGGAACATTCAGTACTTC	CASRATGGNIQYF
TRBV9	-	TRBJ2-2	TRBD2	TGTGCCAGCAGCCCCAGGATTAGCAGCGGGATTAACACCGGGGAGCTGTTTTTT	CASSPRISSGINTGELFF
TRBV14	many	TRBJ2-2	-	TGTGCCAGCAGCCAAGTTTGGTCAGCGGCCAACACCGGGGAGCTGTTTTTT	CASSQVWSAANTGELFF
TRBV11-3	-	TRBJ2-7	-	TGTGCCAGCAGCTTAGCAGGGCACGAGCAGTACTTC	CASSLAGHEQYF
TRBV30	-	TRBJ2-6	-	TGTGCCTGGAGTGACCCGAGACACTCTGGGGCCAACGTCCTGACTTTC	CAWSDPRHSGANVLTF
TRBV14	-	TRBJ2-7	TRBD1	TGTGCCAGCAGCCAAAGGCCGGGACAGGGCGCCAACGAGCAGTACTTC	CASSQRPGQGANEQYF
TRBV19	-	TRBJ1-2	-	TGTGCCAGTAGTATCGGGGATGGCTACACCTTC	CASSIGDGYTF
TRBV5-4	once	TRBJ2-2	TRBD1	TGTGCCAGCAGCCAGGAACCGGGACAGGGAAACACCGGGGAGCTGTTTTTT	CASSQEPGQGNTGELFF
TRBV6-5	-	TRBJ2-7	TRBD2	TGTGCCAGCAGTTACACCGGACTAGCTTACGAGCAGTACTTC	CASSYTGLAYEQYF
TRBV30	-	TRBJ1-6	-	TGTGCCTGGAGTGTAGGCCAGGGGAATTCACCCCTCCACTTT	CAWSVGQGNSPLHF
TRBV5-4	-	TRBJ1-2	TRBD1	TGTGCCAGCAGCTTCGGCGGGAGGGGGCCGGTTGGCTACACCTTC	CASSFGGRGPVGYTF
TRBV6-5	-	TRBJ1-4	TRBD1	TGTGCCAGCAGAGCCCGGACAGGCCTTAATGAAAAACTGTTTTTT	CASRARTGLNEKLFF
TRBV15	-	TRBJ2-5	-	TGTGCCACCAGCAGAGATCCAGGGCCCCCCGAGACCCAGTACTTC	CATSRDPGPPETQYF